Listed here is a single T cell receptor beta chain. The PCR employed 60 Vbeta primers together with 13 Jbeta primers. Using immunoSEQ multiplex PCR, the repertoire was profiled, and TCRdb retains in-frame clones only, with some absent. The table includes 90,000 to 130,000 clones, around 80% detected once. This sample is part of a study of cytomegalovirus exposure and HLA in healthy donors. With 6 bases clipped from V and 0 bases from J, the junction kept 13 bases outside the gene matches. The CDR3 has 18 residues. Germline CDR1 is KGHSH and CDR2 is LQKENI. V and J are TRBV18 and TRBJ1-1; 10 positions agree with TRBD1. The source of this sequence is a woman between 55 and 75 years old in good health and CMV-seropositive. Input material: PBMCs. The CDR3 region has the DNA TGTGCCAGCTCCCTAGAGGGACAGGGGAGGAGTATGAACACTGAAGCTTTCTTT. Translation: CASSLEGQGRSMNTEAFF.